The sequence of this T cell receptor (beta chain) was determined in a study of CD8+CD57+ T cells in acquired aplastic anemia. Study summary: DNA per sorted CD4+ or CD8+ sample ranged roughly 0.19 to 30 ug, averaging roughly 3.3 ug. On average, healthy donors gave approximately 11 million reads for CD4+ cells.

General study points: CD8+ Simpson's diversity showed no significant patient-control difference. Both patients and controls carried the same twenty-nine CD8+ CDR3 sequences.

V lost 2 bases to trimming and J lost 1 base, with 8 bases between them. Germline values: CDR1 SEHNR, CDR2 FQNEAQ (reference sequence). CDR3 size: 14 residues. TCR beta VDJ and CDR3 were profiled, and genomic DNA was the template. MiXCR, applied by TCRdb to the reads, yields one record per CDR3 protein. The table lists about 130,000 distinct CDR3 sequences, around 48% of them singletons. This clonotype has ten or more counts. The target antigen is unknown. The rearrangement uses TRBV7-9 and TRBJ1-1, with D perhaps matching TRBD1 (5 bases). This sequence originates from a human donor in good health, serving as a control. The sequenced sample consisted of sorted CD4+, CD8+, or CD8+CD57+ T cells (not recorded which) from PBMCs. The CDR3 DNA sequence: TGTGCCAGCAGCTTAATTGGGGGGAACACTGAAGCTTTCTTT. This codes for CASSLIGGNTEAFF. Full variable domain (remainder filled in from reference TRBV7-9 and TRBJ1-1): DTGVSQNPRHKITKRGQNVTFRCDPISEHNRLYWYRQTLGQGPEFLTYFQNEAQLEKSRLLSDRFSAERPKGSFSTLEIQRTEQGDSAMYLCASSLIGGNTEAFFGQGTRLTVV.